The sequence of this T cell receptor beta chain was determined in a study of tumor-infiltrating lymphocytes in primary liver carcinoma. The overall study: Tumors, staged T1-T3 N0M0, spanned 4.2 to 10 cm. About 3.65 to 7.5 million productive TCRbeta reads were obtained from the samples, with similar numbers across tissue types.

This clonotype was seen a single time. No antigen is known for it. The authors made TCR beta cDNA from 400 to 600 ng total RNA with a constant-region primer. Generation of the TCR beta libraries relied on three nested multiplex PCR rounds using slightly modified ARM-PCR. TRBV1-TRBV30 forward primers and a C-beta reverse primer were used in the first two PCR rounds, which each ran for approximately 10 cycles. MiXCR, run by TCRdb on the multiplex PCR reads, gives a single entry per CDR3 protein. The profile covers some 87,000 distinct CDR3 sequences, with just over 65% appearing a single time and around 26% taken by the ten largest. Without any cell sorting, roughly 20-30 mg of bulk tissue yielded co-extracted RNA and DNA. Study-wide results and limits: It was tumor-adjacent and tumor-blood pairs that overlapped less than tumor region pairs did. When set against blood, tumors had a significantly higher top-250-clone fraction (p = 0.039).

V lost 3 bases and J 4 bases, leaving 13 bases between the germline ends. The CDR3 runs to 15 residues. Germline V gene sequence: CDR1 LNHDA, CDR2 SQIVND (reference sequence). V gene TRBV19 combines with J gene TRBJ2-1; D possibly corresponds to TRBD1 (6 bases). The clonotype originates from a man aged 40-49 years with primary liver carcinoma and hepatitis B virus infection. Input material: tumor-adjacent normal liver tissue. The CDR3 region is CASSISTGMYNEQFF. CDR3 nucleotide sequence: TGTGCCAGTAGTATCAGTACAGGGATGTACAATGAGCAGTTCTTC.